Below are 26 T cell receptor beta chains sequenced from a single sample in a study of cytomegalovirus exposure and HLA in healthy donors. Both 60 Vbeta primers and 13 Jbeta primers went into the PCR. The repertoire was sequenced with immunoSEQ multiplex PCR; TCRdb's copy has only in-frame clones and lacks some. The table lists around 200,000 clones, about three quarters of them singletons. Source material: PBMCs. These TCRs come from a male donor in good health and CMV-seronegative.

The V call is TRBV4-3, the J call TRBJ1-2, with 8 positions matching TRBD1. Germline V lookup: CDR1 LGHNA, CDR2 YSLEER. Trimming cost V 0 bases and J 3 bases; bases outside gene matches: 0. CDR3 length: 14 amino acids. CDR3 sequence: CASSQDRGHYGYTF. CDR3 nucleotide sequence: TGCGCCAGCAGCCAAGACAGGGGGCACTATGGCTACACCTTC.

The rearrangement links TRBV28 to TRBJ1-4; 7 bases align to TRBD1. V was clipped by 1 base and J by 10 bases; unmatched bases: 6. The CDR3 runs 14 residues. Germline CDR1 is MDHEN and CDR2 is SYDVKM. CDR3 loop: CASSLLGGGGKLFF. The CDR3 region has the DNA TGTGCCAGCAGTTTATTAGGAGGGGGCGGAAAACTGTTTTTT.

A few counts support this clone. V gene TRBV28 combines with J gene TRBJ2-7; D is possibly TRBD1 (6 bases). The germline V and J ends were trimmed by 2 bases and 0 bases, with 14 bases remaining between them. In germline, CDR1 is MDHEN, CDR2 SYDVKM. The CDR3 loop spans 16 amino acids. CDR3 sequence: CASSLPDRDTSYEQYF. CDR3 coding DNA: TGTGCCAGCAGTTTACCAGACCGGGACACCTCCTACGAGCAGTACTTC.

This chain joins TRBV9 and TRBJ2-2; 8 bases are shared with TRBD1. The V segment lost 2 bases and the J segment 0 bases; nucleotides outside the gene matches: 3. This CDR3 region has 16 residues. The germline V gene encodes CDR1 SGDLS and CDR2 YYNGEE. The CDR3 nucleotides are TGTGCCAGCAGCGTCACGGGACAGGCGAACACCGGGGAGCTGTTTTTT. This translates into CASSVTGQANTGELFF. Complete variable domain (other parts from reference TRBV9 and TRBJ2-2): DSGVTQTPKHLITATGQRVTLRCSPRSGDLSVYWYQQSLDQGLQFLIQYYNGEERAKGNILERFSAQQFPDLHSELNLSSLELGDSALYFCASSVTGQANTGELFFGEGSRLTVL.

CDR3 nucleotide sequence: TGTGCCAGCAGCTTAGCGCCTGGAGGGGGGGAGGGCAATGAGCAGTTCTTC. Translated: CASSLAPGGGEGNEQFF. The chain links TRBV7-6 to TRBJ2-1; D is possibly TRBD2 (7 bases). The CDR3 has 17 amino acids. V was clipped by 0 bases and J by 6 bases, with 18 bases between them. Germline lookup yields CDR1 SGHVS and CDR2 FNYEAQ.

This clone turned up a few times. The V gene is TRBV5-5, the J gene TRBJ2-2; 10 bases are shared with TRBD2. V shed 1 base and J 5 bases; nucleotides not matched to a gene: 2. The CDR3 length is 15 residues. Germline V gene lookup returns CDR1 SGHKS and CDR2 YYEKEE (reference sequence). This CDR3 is CASSLLAGVTGELFF. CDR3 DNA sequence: TGTGCCAGCAGCTTGCTAGCGGGGGTTACCGGGGAGCTGTTTTTT.

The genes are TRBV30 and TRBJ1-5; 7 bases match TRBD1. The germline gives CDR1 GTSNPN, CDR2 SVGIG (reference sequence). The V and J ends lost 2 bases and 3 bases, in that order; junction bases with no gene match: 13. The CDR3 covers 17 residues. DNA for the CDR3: TGTGCCTGGAGTCGGGGGGGTTCAGGGGGATTCAATCAGCCCCAGCATTTT. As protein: CAWSRGGSGGFNQPQHF.

The CDR3 sequence is CAISAPKNRSLMNTEAFF. The DNA of the CDR3 is TGTGCCATCAGTGCTCCGAAGAACAGGTCCCTCATGAACACTGAAGCTTTCTTT. The V gene is TRBV10-3, the J gene TRBJ1-1; weak D call: TRBD1 (5 bases). The germline V gene encodes CDR1 ENHRY and CDR2 SYGVKD. V lost 4 bases to trimming and J lost 0 bases, with 21 bases between them. This CDR3 is built from 18 residues.

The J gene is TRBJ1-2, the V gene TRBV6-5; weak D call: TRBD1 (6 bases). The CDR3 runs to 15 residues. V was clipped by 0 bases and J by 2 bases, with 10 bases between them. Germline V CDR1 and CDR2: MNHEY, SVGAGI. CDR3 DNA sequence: TGTGCCAGCAGTTACTCGCGGGGGCAGAACTATGGCTACACCTTC. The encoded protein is CASSYSRGQNYGYTF.

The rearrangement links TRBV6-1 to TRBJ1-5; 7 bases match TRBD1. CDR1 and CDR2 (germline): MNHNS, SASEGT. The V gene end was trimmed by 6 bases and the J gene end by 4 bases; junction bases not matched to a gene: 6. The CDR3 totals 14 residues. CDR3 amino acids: CASRLTGSNQPQHF. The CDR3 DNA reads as TGTGCCAGCAGGTTGACAGGGTCGAATCAGCCCCAGCATTTT.

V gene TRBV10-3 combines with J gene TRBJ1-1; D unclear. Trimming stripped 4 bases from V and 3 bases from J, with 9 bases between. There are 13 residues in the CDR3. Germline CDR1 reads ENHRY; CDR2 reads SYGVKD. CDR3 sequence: CAISGLADTEAFF. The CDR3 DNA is TGTGCCATCAGTGGGCTAGCGGACACTGAAGCTTTCTTT.

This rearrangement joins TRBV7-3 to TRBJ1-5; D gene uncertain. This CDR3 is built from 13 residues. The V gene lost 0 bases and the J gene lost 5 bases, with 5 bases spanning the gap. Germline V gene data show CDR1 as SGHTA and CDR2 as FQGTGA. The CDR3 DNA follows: TGTGCCAGCAGCTTAACCGGGGATCAGCCCCAGCATTTT. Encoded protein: CASSLTGDQPQHF.

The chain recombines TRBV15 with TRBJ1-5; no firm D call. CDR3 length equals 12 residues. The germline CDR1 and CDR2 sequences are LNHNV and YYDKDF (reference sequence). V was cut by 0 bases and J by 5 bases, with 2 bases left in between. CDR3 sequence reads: CATSRDYQPQHF. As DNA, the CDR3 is TGTGCCACCAGCAGAGACTATCAGCCCCAGCATTTT.

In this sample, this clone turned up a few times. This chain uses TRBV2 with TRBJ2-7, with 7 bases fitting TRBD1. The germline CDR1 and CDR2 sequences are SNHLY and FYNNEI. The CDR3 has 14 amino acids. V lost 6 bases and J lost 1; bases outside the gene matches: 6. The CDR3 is CASRRTGASYEQYF. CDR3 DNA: TGTGCCAGCAGAAGGACAGGCGCATCCTACGAGCAGTACTTC.

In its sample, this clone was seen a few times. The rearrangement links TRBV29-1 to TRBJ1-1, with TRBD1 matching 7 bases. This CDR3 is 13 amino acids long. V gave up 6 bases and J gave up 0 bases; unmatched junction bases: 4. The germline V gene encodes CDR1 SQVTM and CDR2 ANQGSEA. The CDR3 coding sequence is TGCAGCGTCTCCGGGACAGTGAACACTGAAGCTTTCTTT. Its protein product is CSVSGTVNTEAFF.

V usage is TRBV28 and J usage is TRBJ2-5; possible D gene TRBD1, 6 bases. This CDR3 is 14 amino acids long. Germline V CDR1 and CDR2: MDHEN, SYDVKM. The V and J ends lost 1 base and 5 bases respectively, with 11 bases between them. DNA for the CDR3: TGTGCCAGCAGTTTATTAGGGGGTGGGGAGACCCAGTACTTC. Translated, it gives CASSLLGGGETQYF.

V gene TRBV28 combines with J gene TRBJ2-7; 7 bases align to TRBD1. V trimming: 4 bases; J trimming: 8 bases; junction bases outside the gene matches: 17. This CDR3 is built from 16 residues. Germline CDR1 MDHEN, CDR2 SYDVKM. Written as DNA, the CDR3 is TGTGCCAGCAGTTCAACAGAACAGGGGCCACCTAGGAAGCAGTACTTC. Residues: CASSSTEQGPPRKQYF.

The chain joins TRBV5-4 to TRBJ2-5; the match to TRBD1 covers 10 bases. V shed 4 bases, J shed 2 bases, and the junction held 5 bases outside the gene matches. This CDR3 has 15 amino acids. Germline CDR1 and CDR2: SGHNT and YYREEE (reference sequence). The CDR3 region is CASSGGQGRQETQYF. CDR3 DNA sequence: TGTGCCAGCAGCGGGGGACAGGGGAGACAAGAGACCCAGTACTTC.

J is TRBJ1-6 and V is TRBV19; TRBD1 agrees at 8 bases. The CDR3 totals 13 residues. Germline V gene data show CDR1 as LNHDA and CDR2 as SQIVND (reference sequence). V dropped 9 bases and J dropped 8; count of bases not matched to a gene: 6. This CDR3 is CASRDRLHSPLHF. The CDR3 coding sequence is TGTGCCAGCCGGGACAGGCTTCATTCACCCCTCCACTTT. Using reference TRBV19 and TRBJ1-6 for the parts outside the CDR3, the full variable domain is DGGITQSPKYLFRKEGQNVTLSCEQNLNHDAMYWYRQDPGQGLRLIYYSQIVNDFQKGDIAEGYSVSREKKESFPLTVTSAQKNPTAFYLCASRDRLHSPLHFGNGTRLTVT.

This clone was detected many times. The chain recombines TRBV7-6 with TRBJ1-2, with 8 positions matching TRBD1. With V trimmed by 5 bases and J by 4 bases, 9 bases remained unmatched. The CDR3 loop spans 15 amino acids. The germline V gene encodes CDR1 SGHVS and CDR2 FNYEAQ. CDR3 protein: CASSPGQGVGYGYTF. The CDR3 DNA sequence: TGTGCCAGCAGCCCTGGACAGGGAGTCGGCTATGGCTACACCTTC.

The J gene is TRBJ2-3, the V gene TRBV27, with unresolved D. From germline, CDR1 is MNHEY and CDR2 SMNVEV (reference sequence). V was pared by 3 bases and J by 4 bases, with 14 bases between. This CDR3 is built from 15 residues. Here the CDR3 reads CASSLTSILSDTQYF. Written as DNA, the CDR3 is TGTGCCAGCAGTTTGACAAGTATTCTCTCAGATACGCAGTATTTT.

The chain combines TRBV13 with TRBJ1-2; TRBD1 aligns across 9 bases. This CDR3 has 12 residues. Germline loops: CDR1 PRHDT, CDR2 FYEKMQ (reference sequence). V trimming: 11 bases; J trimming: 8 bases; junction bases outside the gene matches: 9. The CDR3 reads CAVQTGGSGYTF. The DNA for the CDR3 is TGTGCCGTTCAGACAGGGGGTTCAGGCTACACCTTC. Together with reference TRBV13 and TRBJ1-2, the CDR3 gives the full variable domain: AAGVIQSPRHLIKEKRETATLKCYPIPRHDTVYWYQQGPGQDPQFLISFYEKMQSDKGSIPDRFSAQQFSDYHSELNMSSLELGDSALYFCAVQTGGSGYTFGSGTRLTVV.

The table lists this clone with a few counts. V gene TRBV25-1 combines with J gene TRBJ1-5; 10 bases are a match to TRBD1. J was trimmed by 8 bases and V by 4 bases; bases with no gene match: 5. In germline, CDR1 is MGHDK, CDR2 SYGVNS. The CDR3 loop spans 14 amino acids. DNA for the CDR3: TGTGCCAGCAGTGTGACAGGGGGCAGAGAGCCCCAGCATTTT. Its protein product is CASSVTGGREPQHF.

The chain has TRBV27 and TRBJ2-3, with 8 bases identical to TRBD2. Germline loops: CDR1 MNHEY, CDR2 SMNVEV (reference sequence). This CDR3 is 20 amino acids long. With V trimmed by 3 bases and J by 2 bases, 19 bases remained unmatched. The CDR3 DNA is TGTGCCAGCAGTTTGTACGGTGAAGAGCGGGAGAGTTCCCTCACAGATACGCAGTATTTT. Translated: CASSLYGEERESSLTDTQYF.

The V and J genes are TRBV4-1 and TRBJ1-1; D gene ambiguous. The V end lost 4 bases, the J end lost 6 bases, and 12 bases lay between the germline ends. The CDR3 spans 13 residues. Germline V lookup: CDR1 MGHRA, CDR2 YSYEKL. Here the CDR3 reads CASSPVSRAEAFF. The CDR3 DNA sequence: TGCGCCAGCAGCCCAGTCAGCCGGGCTGAAGCTTTCTTT.

CDR3 region: CASSYLSGGGPGELFF. Written as DNA, the CDR3 is TGTGCCAGCAGTTACTTAAGCGGGGGTGGTCCCGGGGAGCTGTTTTTT. This chain links TRBV6-5 with TRBJ2-2, with 8 bases lining up with TRBD2. Germline loops: CDR1 MNHEY, CDR2 SVGAGI. This CDR3 comprises 16 residues. After removal of 1 base from V and 6 bases from J, the junction contained 7 bases not matched to a gene.